This T cell receptor (beta chain) was documented in a study of T-cell memory formation after mild COVID-19. TCRdb independently ran MiXCR on the 5' RACE reads; one entry per CDR3 protein. The sample records around 430,000 distinct CDR3 sequences, 16% being singletons. This clonotype was detected a few times. Trimming cost V 4 bases and J 0 bases; bases outside gene matches: 9. Germline V CDR1 and CDR2: LNHDA, SQIVND (reference sequence). The CDR3 contains 19 residues. This TCR derives from a man younger than 35 who had mild COVID-19 (a few samples of this study predate the infection). Cell type and time point are not known. The chain combines TRBV19 with TRBJ2-1; 13 positions match TRBD2. Sequenced material: PBMCs or a T cell subset sorted from them (not recorded which). CDR3 region: CASSRTSGGILSSYNEQFF. For the CDR3, the DNA is TGTGCCAGTAGTAGGACTAGCGGGGGTATTTTAAGCTCCTACAATGAGCAGTTCTTC.